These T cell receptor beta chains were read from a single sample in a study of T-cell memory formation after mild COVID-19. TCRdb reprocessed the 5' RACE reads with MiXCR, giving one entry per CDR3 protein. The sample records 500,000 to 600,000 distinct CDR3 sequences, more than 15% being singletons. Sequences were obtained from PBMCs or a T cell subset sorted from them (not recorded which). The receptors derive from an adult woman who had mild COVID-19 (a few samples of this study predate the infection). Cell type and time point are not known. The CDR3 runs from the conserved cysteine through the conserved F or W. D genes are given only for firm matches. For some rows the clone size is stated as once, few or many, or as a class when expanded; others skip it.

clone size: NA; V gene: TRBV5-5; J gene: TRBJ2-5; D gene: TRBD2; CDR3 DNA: TGTGCCAGCAGCCTGCGGGAGGCCCCGGAGACCCAGTACTTC; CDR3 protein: CASSLREAPETQYF
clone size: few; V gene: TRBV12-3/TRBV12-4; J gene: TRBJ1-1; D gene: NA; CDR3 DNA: TGTGCCAGCAGAATAGGACAGTTTGAAGCTTTCTTT; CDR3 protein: CASRIGQFEAFF
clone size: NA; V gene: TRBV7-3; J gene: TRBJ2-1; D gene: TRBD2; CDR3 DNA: TGTGCCAGCAGCTTATATGGGGGACTAGCGGGAGGTCATGAGCAGTTCTTC; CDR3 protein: CASSLYGGLAGGHEQFF
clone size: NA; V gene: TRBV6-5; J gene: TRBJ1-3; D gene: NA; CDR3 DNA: TGTGCCAGCCAGAACCGGGACGGAGCTGGAAACACCATATATTTT; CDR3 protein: CASQNRDGAGNTIYF
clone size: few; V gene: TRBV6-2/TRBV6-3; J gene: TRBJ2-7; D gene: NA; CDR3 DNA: TGTGCCAGCACCACTCCAGGGCTCTCCTACGAGCAGTACTTC; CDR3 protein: CASTTPGLSYEQYF
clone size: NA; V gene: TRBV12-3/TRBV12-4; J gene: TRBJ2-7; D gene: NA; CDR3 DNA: TGTGCCAGCACTTCAGACCGTCTCAACTCCTACGAGCAGTACTTC; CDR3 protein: CASTSDRLNSYEQYF
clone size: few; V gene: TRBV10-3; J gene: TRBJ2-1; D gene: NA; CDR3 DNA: TGTGCCATCAGTGACCGAGGGATATCCTACAATGAGCAGTTCTTC; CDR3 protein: CAISDRGISYNEQFF
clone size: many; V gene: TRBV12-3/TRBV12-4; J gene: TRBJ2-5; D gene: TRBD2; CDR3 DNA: TGTGCCAGCAGTCCCGGACTAGCGGGAGTCCAAGAGACCCAGTACTTC; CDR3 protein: CASSPGLAGVQETQYF
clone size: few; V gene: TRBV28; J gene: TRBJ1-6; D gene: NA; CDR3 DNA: TGTGCCAGCATCTCCGAGGGTTCACCCCTCCACTTT; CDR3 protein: CASISEGSPLHF
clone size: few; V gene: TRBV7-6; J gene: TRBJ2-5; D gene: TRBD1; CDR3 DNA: TGTGCCAGCAGCTTACGACAGGGGTTCCAAGAGACCCAGTACTTC; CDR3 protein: CASSLRQGFQETQYF
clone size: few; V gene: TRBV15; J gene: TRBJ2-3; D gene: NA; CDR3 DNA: TGTGCCACCAGCAGAACAGTTAGCACAGATACGCAGTATTTT; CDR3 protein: CATSRTVSTDTQYF
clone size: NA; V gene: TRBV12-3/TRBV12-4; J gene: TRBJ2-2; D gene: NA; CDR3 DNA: TGTGCCAGCAAACTTGAGAGACCCACCGGGGAGCTGTTTTTT; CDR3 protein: CASKLERPTGELFF
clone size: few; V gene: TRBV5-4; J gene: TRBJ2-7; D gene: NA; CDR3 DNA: TGTGCCAGCAGCCCCGGGGCAGGATCCTCCTCCTACGAGCAGTACTTC; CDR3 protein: CASSPGAGSSSYEQYF
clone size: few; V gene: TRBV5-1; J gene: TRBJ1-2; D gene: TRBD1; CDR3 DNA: TGCGCCAGCAGCGGGACAGGGCGGTATGGCTACACCTTC; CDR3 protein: CASSGTGRYGYTF
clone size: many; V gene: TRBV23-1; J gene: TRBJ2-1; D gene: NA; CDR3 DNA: TGCGCCAGCAGTCCAGACAGGTCGTCCTACAATGAGCAGTTCTTC; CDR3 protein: CASSPDRSSYNEQFF
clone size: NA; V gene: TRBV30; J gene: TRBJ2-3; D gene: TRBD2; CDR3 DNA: TGTGCCTGGAGTACTAGCGGGAGCACAGATACGCAGTATTTT; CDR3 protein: CAWSTSGSTDTQYF
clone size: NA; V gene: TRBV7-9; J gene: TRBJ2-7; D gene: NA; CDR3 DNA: TGTGCCAGCAGCTTAGGTTCCCCGAGCTCCTACGAGCAGTACTTC; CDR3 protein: CASSLGSPSSYEQYF
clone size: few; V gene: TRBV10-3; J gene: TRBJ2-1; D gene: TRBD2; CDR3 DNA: TGTGCCATCAGTGACCTACTTAGGAGCGGGGGGCAAACAAACCCTTCCTACAATGAGCAGTTCTTC; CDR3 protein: CAISDLLRSGGQTNPSYNEQFF
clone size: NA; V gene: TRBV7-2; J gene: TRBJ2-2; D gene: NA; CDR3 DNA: TGTGCCAGCAGCTCTCGTAGGCCCGGGGAGCTGTTTTTT; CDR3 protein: CASSSRRPGELFF
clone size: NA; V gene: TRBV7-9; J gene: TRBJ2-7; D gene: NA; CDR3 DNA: TGTGCCAGCAGCCGGGACCAATCCTACGAGCAGTACTTC; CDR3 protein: CASSRDQSYEQYF
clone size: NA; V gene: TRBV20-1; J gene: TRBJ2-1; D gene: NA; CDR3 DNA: TGCAGTGCTAGAGAACCCTGGGGGGGCTACTACAATGAGCAGTTCTTC; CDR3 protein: CSAREPWGGYYNEQFF
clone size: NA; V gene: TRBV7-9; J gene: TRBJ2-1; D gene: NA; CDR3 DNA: TGTGCCAGCGTTCAGAGCAATGAGCAGTTCTTC; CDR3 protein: CASVQSNEQFF
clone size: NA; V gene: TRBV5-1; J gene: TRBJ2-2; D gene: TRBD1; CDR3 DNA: TGCGCCAGCAGGCCCGGGACAGAGTCCACCGGGGAGCTGTTTTTT; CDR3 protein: CASRPGTESTGELFF
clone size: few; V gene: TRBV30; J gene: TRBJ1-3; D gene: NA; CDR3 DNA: TGTGCCTGGAGTCGTGGGCCATTCGGAAACACCATATATTTT; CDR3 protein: CAWSRGPFGNTIYF
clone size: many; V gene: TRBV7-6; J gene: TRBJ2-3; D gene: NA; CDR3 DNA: TGTGCCAGCAGCCCCAGGGGCCAGGGGCTGTGGAATACGCAGTATTTT; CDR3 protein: CASSPRGQGLWNTQYF
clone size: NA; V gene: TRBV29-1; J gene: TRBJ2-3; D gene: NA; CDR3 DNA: TGCAGCGGGACTGGTAGTAGCACAGATACGCAGTATTTT; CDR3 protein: CSGTGSSTDTQYF